This T cell receptor (beta chain) was sequenced in a study of blood T cell repertoires in COVID-19. Overall study: Italy, Spain and the United States were the sources of the convalescent and acute COVID-19 samples. Sample material is recorded as cDNA or gDNA derived from T cells, B-cell-depleted T cells, or PBMCs.

The authors' processing: Counts of nucleated cells, estimated from reference gene primer amplification, were obtained. Profiled with immunoSEQ multiplex PCR; TCRdb holds only in-frame clones, not every one. V, J and clone size were drawn from that table, and D and trimming were deduced from the DNA. The sample carries some 78,000 clones, roughly 90% recorded once. The CDR3 sequence is 13 residues long. V was pared by 4 bases and J by 4 bases, with 3 bases of the junction left unmatched. Germline V gives CDR1 GTSNPN, CDR2 SVGIG (reference sequence). The sequencing sample was made of peripheral blood. The chain carries TRBV30 and TRBJ1-1; 10 bases map to TRBD1. The source is a man aged 45-60 years with active or convalescent COVID-19. CDR3 in DNA: TGTGCCTGGAAATGGACAGGGGGCACTGAAGCTTTCTTT. It yields the protein CAWKWTGGTEAFF.